These 28 T cell receptor beta chains originate from one sample sequenced in a study of CD8 T cells in ankylosing spondylitis. TCRdb itself ran the 5' RACE reads through MiXCR, one entry per CDR3 protein. The data contain 85,000 to 100,000 distinct CDR3 sequences, 8.5% to 9% of them singletons. Sequencing was performed on blood, either unsorted or a sorted T cell fraction (not recorded which). These receptors were taken from a male donor with ankylosing spondylitis or in good health (not recorded which).

This clonotype was seen many times. This sequence joins TRBV12-3 or TRBV12-4 and TRBJ1-3; no clear D gene. V lost 8 bases and J 3 bases, leaving 23 bases between the germline ends. The CDR3 extends over 17 amino acids. In nucleotides, the CDR3 is TGTGCCAGCCGAAGTTTCGGAACGCGGGGAAATGGAAACACCATATATTTT. It yields the protein CASRSFGTRGNGNTIYF.

Many counts were recorded for this clonotype. The chain recombines TRBV2 with TRBJ2-1; D is undetermined. V shed 3 bases and J shed 14 bases, with 11 bases lying between them. CDR1 and CDR2 (germline): SNHLY, FYNNEI. CDR3 size: 11 residues. CDR3 nucleotide sequence: TGTGCCAGCAGTGAGAGCGTGGGGAAGTTCTTC. Its translation: CASSESVGKFF.

This sequence joins TRBV10-3 and TRBJ2-1; tentatively, D is TRBD1 (6 bases). The CDR3 is 12 amino acids. The ends were cut back, 11 bases at V and 10 bases at J, with 18 bases in the middle. Germline-derived CDR1 and CDR2 are ENHRY and SYGVKD. CDR3 DNA: TGTGCCTCTGGGGCAGGCCAGGGGGAGCAGTTCTTC. Protein sequence: CASGAGQGEQFF.

Remarks on this clonotype: Sequence at one end of the junction differs from germline and may be a read error. The rearrangement joins TRBV12-3 or TRBV12-4 to TRBJ2-3, with 13 bases identical to TRBD2. This CDR3 comprises 18 residues. CDR3 sequence: CTSSLEGLAGSKSDTQYF. In nucleotides, the CDR3 is TGTACCAGCAGTTTAGAGGGACTAGCGGGGTCAAAATCGGATACGCAGTATTTT.

This clonotype was observed a few times. V is TRBV6-5 and J is TRBJ2-1, with a weak D call TRBD1 (6 bases). Deletions cut 2 bases from V and 10 bases from J, with 9 bases between. Germline V gives CDR1 MNHEY, CDR2 SVGAGI. CDR3 length: 12 amino acids. The CDR3 nucleotides are TGTGCCAGCAGTTACGGAGGACAGGAGCAGTTCTTC. Its translation: CASSYGGQEQFF.

V is TRBV11-2 and J is TRBJ2-5; D is ambiguous. The V and J ends lost 1 base and 5 bases respectively, with 11 bases between them. The length of the CDR3 is 14 residues. Germline V CDR1 and CDR2: SGHAT, FQNNGV. CDR3 protein: CASSLGVRAETQYF. The CDR3, as DNA: TGTGCCAGCAGCTTAGGGGTTCGAGCGGAGACCCAGTACTTC. The whole variable domain, remainder taken from reference TRBV11-2 and TRBJ2-5, is EAGVAQSPRYKIIEKRQSVAFWCNPISGHATLYWYQQILGQGPKLLIQFQNNGVVDDSQLPKDRFSAERLKGVDSTLKIQPAKLEDSAVYLCASSLGVRAETQYFGPGTRLLVL.

This clonotype occurred many times. The chain employs TRBV7-8 and TRBJ2-4; TRBD1 is a possible D gene (6 bases). V shed 4 bases and J shed 0 bases, with 19 bases lying between them. Germline loops: CDR1 SGHVS, CDR2 FQNEAQ. This CDR3 spans 18 amino acids. The CDR3 region is CASSSPLDRPLAKNIQYF. The CDR3 DNA reads as TGTGCCAGCAGCTCCCCACTCGACAGGCCGCTAGCCAAAAACATTCAGTACTTC.

The table lists this clonotype with many counts. The chain carries TRBV10-2 and TRBJ1-5; D possibly corresponds to TRBD1 (6 bases). V was cut by 7 bases and J by 2 bases, with 12 bases left in between. This CDR3 comprises 14 residues. The germline V gene encodes CDR1 WSHSY and CDR2 SAAADI. The CDR3 loop reads CASTKGGGNQPQHF. In nucleotides, the CDR3 is TGCGCCAGCACCAAGGGGGGTGGCAATCAGCCCCAGCATTTT.

This clonotype was seen ten or more times. This chain connects TRBV4-1 to TRBJ2-7; tentative D call: TRBD2 (6 bases). Germline assignment: CDR1 MGHRA and CDR2 YSYEKL. CDR3 size: 13 residues. Between the trimmed V and J ends, which lost 0 bases and 3 bases, there was a span of 6 bases. CDR3 residues: CASSQEEGYEQYF. CDR3 DNA sequence: TGCGCCAGCAGCCAAGAGGAGGGCTACGAGCAGTACTTC.

This clonotype was seen at least ten times. This rearrangement joins TRBV7-6 to TRBJ2-7, with 10 nucleotides matching TRBD1. CDR1 SGHVS and CDR2 FNYEAQ come from the germline V gene. CDR3 length: 16 amino acids. The trim removed 4 bases at V and 7 bases at J, leaving 13 bases unmatched. CDR3 amino acids: CASSSPLDRGAREQYF. Written as DNA, the CDR3 is TGTGCCAGCAGCTCACCCTTGGACAGGGGGGCGAGAGAGCAGTACTTC.

The table lists this clonotype with a few counts. This chain connects TRBV12-3 or TRBV12-4 to TRBJ2-3; TRBD2 agrees at 9 bases. The CDR3 extends over 16 amino acids. With 2 bases clipped from V and 0 bases from J, the junction kept 3 bases outside the gene matches. This chain's CDR3 is CASSLLAGTSTDTQYF. As DNA, the CDR3 is TGTGCCAGCAGTTTACTAGCGGGGACTAGCACAGATACGCAGTATTTT.

This clonotype was picked up many times. The chain combines TRBV20-1 with TRBJ2-3; D unclear. The CDR3 covers 11 residues. Trimming shortened V by 4 bases and J by 4 bases, and 6 bases separated the two germline ends. CDR1 and CDR2 from the germline V gene are DFQATT and SNEGSKA (reference sequence). The CDR3, as DNA: TGCAGTGCTATAGGCCCAGATACGCAGTATTTT. Translated: CSAIGPDTQYF.

This clonotype was detected ten times or more. This chain links TRBV30 with TRBJ2-1; D may be TRBD2 (6 bases). The germline V gene encodes CDR1 GTSNPN and CDR2 SVGIG (reference sequence). Deletions cut 5 bases from V and 0 bases from J, with 8 bases between. The CDR3 totals 13 residues. The CDR3 bases are TGTGCCTGGGGAGCGGGCTCCTACAATGAGCAGTTCTTC. Its translation: CAWGAGSYNEQFF.

This clonotype was detected only a few times. The V gene is TRBV7-2, the J gene TRBJ2-1, with D uncertain. V was trimmed by 5 bases and J by 6 bases, leaving 8 bases between them. CDR3 size: 12 residues. The germline CDR1 and CDR2 sequences are SGHTA and FQGNSA. This chain's CDR3 is CASSTQINEQFF. CDR3 DNA sequence: TGTGCCAGCAGCACCCAGATCAATGAGCAGTTCTTC.

As concerns this clonotype: A read error may be the cause here, since a much bigger clone is one base away. The rearrangement uses TRBV3-1 and TRBJ1-6; TRBD1 matches 9 bases. Germline V gives CDR1 LGHDT, CDR2 YNNKEL (reference sequence). CDR3 length: 15 amino acids. V gave up 7 bases and J gave up 6 bases; unmatched junction bases: 7. The CDR3 is CASTPGTGSNSPLHF. The CDR3 nucleotides are TGTGCCAGCACCCCCGGGACAGGGAGTAATTCACCCCTCCACTTT.

This clonotype was recorded a few times. The chain carries TRBV6-1 and TRBJ1-2, with TRBD1 matching over 8 bases. J was trimmed by 5 bases and V by 6 bases; bases with no gene match: 5. The CDR3 contains 13 residues. Germline V gene sequence: CDR1 MNHNS, CDR2 SASEGT. This CDR3 reads CASSERTGYGYTF. The CDR3, as DNA: TGTGCCAGCAGCGAGAGGACAGGGTATGGCTACACCTTC.

This clonotype was seen at least ten times. The junction shows a germline mismatch at one end, possibly a read error. This chain links TRBV7-7 with TRBJ2-5; no reliable D call. The germline V gene encodes CDR1 SSHAT and CDR2 FNYEAQ (reference sequence). CDR3 size: 13 residues. The CDR3 sequence: CASSQGEEETQYF. CDR3 in DNA: TGTGCTAGCAGTCAAGGCGAAGAAGAGACCCAGTACTTC. The full variable domain, with the rest looked up from reference TRBV7-7 and TRBJ2-5, is GAGVSQSPRYKVTKRGQDVTLRCDPISSHATLYWYQQALGQGPEFLTYFNYEAQPDKSGLPSDRFSAERPEGSISTLTIQRTEQRDSAMYRCASSQGEEETQYFGPGTRLLVL.

Many counts were recorded for this clonotype. V usage is TRBV6-1 and J usage is TRBJ2-2; perhaps TRBD1 as D (6 bases). The germline V and J ends were trimmed by 6 bases and 0 bases, with 14 bases remaining between them. The CDR3 runs 16 residues. CDR1 and CDR2 from the germline V gene are MNHNS and SASEGT. The CDR3 here is CASSPGDRSNTGELFF. Here the CDR3 DNA reads TGTGCCAGCAGCCCAGGGGATCGCTCGAACACCGGGGAGCTGTTTTTT.

Many counts were recorded for this clonotype. V is TRBV11-3 and J is TRBJ1-2; D is perhaps TRBD1 (5 bases). The germline CDR1 and CDR2 sequences are SGHNT and YENEEA. This CDR3 is built from 15 residues. Trimming took off 7 bases at V and 2 bases at J, with 17 bases between the two ends. The CDR3 DNA reads TGTGCCAGCAATCCCGCAGGGAATGACAACTATGGCTACACCTTC. It codes for CASNPAGNDNYGYTF.

The chain combines TRBV3-1 with TRBJ2-5; the D is unclear. Trimming took 4 bases from V and 2 from J, leaving 14 bases between them. Looked up from germline, CDR1 is LGHDT and CDR2 is YNNKEL (reference sequence). This CDR3 contains 15 residues. In DNA, the CDR3 is TGTGCCAGCAGCCCCGCCGTGGGAACACAAGAGACCCAGTACTTC. Translating it yields CASSPAVGTQETQYF.

This clonotype was observed at least ten times. This chain connects TRBV7-6 to TRBJ1-1; D is possibly TRBD1 (5 bases). The CDR3 runs 12 residues. The germline CDR1 and CDR2 sequences are SGHVS and FNYEAQ. Trimming cost V 6 bases and J 2 bases, with 7 bases left between them. The CDR3 DNA follows: TGTGCCAGCAGTCAGGGAAACACTGAAGCTTTCTTT. It specifies CASSQGNTEAFF.

This clonotype was found many times. The genes are TRBV5-1 and TRBJ2-3, with 8 bases matching TRBD2. Germline V lookup: CDR1 SGHRS, CDR2 YFSETQ. The CDR3 totals 16 residues. V was clipped by 4 bases and J by 2 bases; unmatched bases: 9. The CDR3 here is CASSMGAGDFTDTQYF. DNA of the CDR3: TGCGCCAGCAGCATGGGAGCGGGGGACTTCACAGATACGCAGTATTTT.

The CDR3 DNA is TGTGCCAGCTCCCAGGAGGGACTAGCGGGGGGTGGCACAGATACGCAGTATTTT. Its translation is CASSQEGLAGGGTDTQYF. The chain has TRBV3-1 and TRBJ2-3, with 15 bases lining up with TRBD2. J was trimmed by 1 base and V by 8 bases; bases with no gene match: 10. The germline CDR1 and CDR2 sequences are LGHDT and YNNKEL (reference sequence). The CDR3 covers 18 residues.

Concerning this clonotype: Just one base apart from a much larger clone, this may be a read error. The rearrangement uses TRBV5-1 and TRBJ2-2; the D gene could be TRBD1 or TRBD2 (6 bases each). The CDR3 is made up of 15 amino acids. Between the trimmed V and J ends, which lost 4 bases and 6 bases, there was a span of 16 bases. The germline CDR1 and CDR2 sequences are SGHRS and YFSETQ. The CDR3 loop reads CASSRRAGEPGELFF. The CDR3 DNA sequence: TGCGCCAGCAGCAGGAGGGCAGGGGAGCCCGGGGAGCTGTTTTTT.

This clonotype was observed many times. This rearrangement joins TRBV12-3 or TRBV12-4 to TRBJ2-1, with D hard to call. The CDR3 is 13 amino acids. Trimming cost V 3 bases and J 4 bases, with 7 bases left between them. In DNA form, the CDR3 reads TGTGCCAGCAGTTTTAACGAATACAATGAGCAGTTCTTC. Protein sequence: CASSFNEYNEQFF.

As for this clonotype: A single base separates this from a much larger clone, so it may be a read error. The chain links TRBV9 to TRBJ2-7, with D possibly matching TRBD1 (7 bases). The length of the CDR3 is 14 residues. Germline loops: CDR1 SGDLS, CDR2 YYNGEE. The CDR3 loop reads CVSSGQGGGYEQYF. For the CDR3, the DNA is TGTGTCAGCAGCGGCCAGGGGGGTGGCTACGAGCAGTACTTC.

This clonotype was detected many times. V is TRBV20-1 and J is TRBJ2-5; TRBD2 might be the D (6 bases). In germline, CDR1 is DFQATT, CDR2 SNEGSKA (reference sequence). V gave up 6 bases and J gave up 4 bases, with 15 bases separating them. The CDR3 is 13 residues long. CDR3 DNA: TGCAGTGCAGGTCACAGGAGGGCAGAGACCCAGTACTTC. Translation: CSAGHRRAETQYF.

The chain carries TRBV11-2 and TRBJ2-7; D is uncertain. CDR3 size: 15 residues. Per the germline V gene, CDR1 is SGHAT and CDR2 is FQNNGV. V was trimmed by 3 bases and J by 0 bases, leaving 12 bases between them. The CDR3 here is CASSFSTRSSYEQYF. The CDR3 DNA reads as TGTGCCAGCAGCTTCTCTACACGGAGCTCCTACGAGCAGTACTTC.